Following are 20 T cell receptor beta chains from one sample sequenced in a study of identical twins. TCRdb fed the 5' RACE reads into MiXCR, producing one record per CDR3 protein. In the table there are 500,000 to 600,000 distinct CDR3 sequences, roughly a fifth of which are singletons. The sample was also reused in another study, on T cells expressing NK-cell markers.

The sequenced sample consisted of CD4+ T cells sorted from blood. All receptors derive from a woman younger than 35 in good health.

This sequence joins TRBV2 and TRBJ2-7; D is unclear. CDR3 length: 14 amino acids. CDR1 and CDR2 (germline): SNHLY, FYNNEI. V lost 1 base, J lost 3 bases, and 10 bases lay in between. As DNA, the CDR3 is TGTGCCAGCAGTGAAGTTGTAAGTGGCTACGAGCAGTACTTC. It specifies CASSEVVSGYEQYF. The full variable domain, completed using reference TRBV2 and TRBJ2-7, is EPEVTQTPSHQVTQMGQEVILRCVPISNHLYFYWYRQILGQKVEFLVSFYNNEISEKSEIFDDQFSVERPDGSNFTLKIRSTKLEDSAMYFCASSEVVSGYEQYFGPGTRLTVT.

V and J are TRBV5-1 and TRBJ2-5; D unclear. CDR1 is SGHRS, CDR2 YFSETQ, per germline. This CDR3 contains 14 residues. Trimming took 1 base from V and 4 from J, leaving 11 bases between them. CDR3 nucleotides: TGCGCCAGCAGCTTGTCGGTGGAAAGAGAGACCCAGTACTTC. This codes for CASSLSVERETQYF. Based on the CDR3 plus reference TRBV5-1 and TRBJ2-5, the full variable domain is KAGVTQTPRYLIKTRGQQVTLSCSPISGHRSVSWYQQTPGQGLQFLFEYFSETQRNKGNFPGRFSGRQFSNSRSEMNVSTLELGDSALYLCASSLSVERETQYFGPGTRLLVL.

This chain uses TRBV12-3 or TRBV12-4 with TRBJ1-2, with a tentative D call TRBD1 (6 bases). The CDR3 has 13 amino acids. The V end lost 6 bases, the J end lost 3 bases, and 11 bases lay between the germline ends. The CDR3 reads CASSLGTHYGYTF. The CDR3 region has the DNA TGTGCCAGCAGCCTAGGGACACACTATGGCTACACCTTC.

The rearrangement links TRBV29-1 to TRBJ1-1; no definite D call. V was pared by 7 bases and J by 4 bases, with 19 bases between. The CDR3 consists of 14 residues. The germline V gene encodes CDR1 SQVTM and CDR2 ANQGSEA. CDR3 sequence (DNA): TGCAGCGCCTTCGGACGGTCGTCGAGCACTGAAGCTTTCTTT. Protein product: CSAFGRSSSTEAFF.

V and J are TRBV9 and TRBJ2-7; 8 positions match TRBD2. The CDR3 spans 13 residues. Germline assignment: CDR1 SGDLS and CDR2 YYNGEE. Unmatched junction bases numbered 2, after V lost 0 bases and J lost 6 bases. The CDR3 protein is CASSVGAGGEQYF. CDR3 DNA sequence: TGTGCCAGCAGCGTAGGGGCGGGAGGCGAGCAGTACTTC.

The chain joins TRBV5-1 to TRBJ2-7; 10 nucleotides align to TRBD1. Looked up from germline, CDR1 is SGHRS and CDR2 is YFSETQ. CDR3 length: 15 residues. The junction had 4 bases not matched to a gene; V was cut back by 2 bases and J by 2 bases. As DNA, the CDR3 is TGCGCCAGCAGCTTTGGGACAGGGGAGGCCTACGAGCAGTACTTC. It translates to CASSFGTGEAYEQYF.

This clonotype was counted only a few times. The chain couples TRBV29-1 to TRBJ2-5; a weak D match, TRBD1 (6 bases). Germline assignment: CDR1 SQVTM and CDR2 ANQGSEA. The V and J ends lost 6 bases and 1 base respectively, with 12 bases between them. The CDR3 is 13 residues long. CDR3 in amino acids: CSVKQGRQETQYF. The CDR3 nucleotides read TGCAGCGTCAAACAGGGACGCCAAGAGACCCAGTACTTC.

The rearrangement joins TRBV27 to TRBJ2-7; D ambiguous. Germline assignment: CDR1 MNHEY and CDR2 SMNVEV (reference sequence). The CDR3 spans 14 residues. V was shortened by 5 bases and J by 6 bases, with 17 bases between the two germline ends. The CDR3, as DNA: TGTGCCAGCAGTAAGGAGTCGGCTAGACGCGAGCAGTACTTC. Its protein is CASSKESARREQYF.

V usage is TRBV7-8 and J usage is TRBJ2-7, with 7 bases lining up with TRBD1. The CDR3 covers 15 residues. The germline V gene encodes CDR1 SGHVS and CDR2 FQNEAQ. The junction had 9 bases not matched to a gene; V was cut back by 5 bases and J by 2 bases. For the CDR3, the DNA is TGTGCCAGCAGCACCGGACAGGCCGGTCCCTACGAGCAGTACTTC. It codes for CASSTGQAGPYEQYF.

The rearrangement links TRBV20-1 to TRBJ2-7, with 11 bases fitting TRBD2. This CDR3 spans 14 amino acids. Per the germline V gene, CDR1 is DFQATT and CDR2 is SNEGSKA (reference sequence). V was clipped by 3 bases and J by 4 bases; unmatched bases: 5. DNA of the CDR3: TGCAGTGCTAGGTCTCTAGCGGGAGGATACGAGCAGTACTTC. It translates to CSARSLAGGYEQYF.

V and J are TRBV5-1 and TRBJ1-2; tentative D call: TRBD1 (5 bases). The V gene's germline CDR1 is SGHRS and CDR2 YFSETQ. Deletions cut 4 bases from V and 2 bases from J, with 12 bases between. The CDR3 is 14 residues long. CDR3 bases: TGCGCCAGCAGCGGGGACGGGAACAACTATGGCTACACCTTC. Translating gives CASSGDGNNYGYTF.

The chain carries TRBV20-1 and TRBJ2-3; D perhaps matches TRBD2 (7 bases). Germline values: CDR1 DFQATT, CDR2 SNEGSKA (reference sequence). The germline V and J ends were trimmed by 6 bases and 8 bases, with 21 bases remaining between them. The CDR3 has 14 amino acids. CDR3 in amino acids: CSAGRGSDIGTQYF. Here the CDR3 DNA reads TGCAGTGCGGGGAGGGGGAGTGACATTGGTACGCAGTATTTT.

This clonotype has only a few counts. DNA for the CDR3: TGTGCCAGCAGTAACAGTCCCTCCTACGAGCAGTACTTC. It encodes CASSNSPSYEQYF. V and J are TRBV7-9 and TRBJ2-7, with no clear D. The germline V gene has CDR1 SEHNR and CDR2 FQNEAQ (reference sequence). Trimming took off 6 bases at V and 0 bases at J, with 9 bases between the two ends. The CDR3 loop spans 13 amino acids.

J is TRBJ2-1 and V is TRBV7-2, with unresolved D. From germline, CDR1 is SGHTA and CDR2 FQGNSA. Trimming took off 5 bases at V and 14 bases at J, with 19 bases between the two ends. There are 13 residues in the CDR3. This CDR3 is CASSPSRSVRKFF. In DNA form, the CDR3 reads TGTGCCAGCAGCCCCTCGAGGAGCGTTCGTAAGTTCTTC.

J is TRBJ2-7 and V is TRBV20-1; 15 bases fit TRBD2. This CDR3 is 15 amino acids long. CDR1 is DFQATT, CDR2 SNEGSKA, per germline (reference sequence). V lost 5 bases to trimming and J lost 4 bases; unmatched junction nucleotides: 6. The CDR3 reads CSAPGLAGGRYEQYF. CDR3 DNA sequence: TGCAGTGCTCCCGGACTAGCGGGAGGGCGATACGAGCAGTACTTC.

CDR3 in amino acids: CSARRLGRVYEQYF. Written as DNA, the CDR3 is TGCAGTGCTCGCCGACTAGGGCGTGTGTACGAGCAGTACTTC. The chain joins TRBV20-1 to TRBJ2-7, with D perhaps matching TRBD2 (6 bases). CDR3 length: 14 residues. CDR1 is DFQATT, CDR2 SNEGSKA, per germline (reference sequence). Trimming left V 5 bases short and J 4 bases short, with 18 bases between.

There are a few counts of this clonotype. The rearrangement links TRBV12-3 or TRBV12-4 to TRBJ2-5; D tentatively reads TRBD1 or TRBD2 (5 bases each). The V and J ends lost 3 bases and 3 bases respectively, with 14 bases between them. This CDR3 is built from 15 residues. CDR3 DNA: TGTGCCAGCAGTTTGGGGGTTCAGAGCAAAGAGACCCAGTACTTC. It yields the protein CASSLGVQSKETQYF.

The CDR3 loop reads CASSLAWATGYEQYF. In DNA form, the CDR3 reads TGTGCCAGCAGCTTAGCGTGGGCCACCGGATACGAGCAGTACTTC. J is TRBJ2-7 and V is TRBV7-2; D remains unclear. V lost 0 bases to trimming and J lost 4 bases, with 13 bases between them. Germline V gives CDR1 SGHTA, CDR2 FQGNSA. The CDR3 length is 15 residues.

Only a few counts were recorded for this clonotype. The CDR3 here is CASSLDGTAYGYTF. The DNA of the CDR3 is TGCGCCAGCAGCTTGGACGGGACAGCCTATGGCTACACCTTC. V gene TRBV5-1 combines with J gene TRBJ1-2, with 7 bases aligning to TRBD1. Germline V lookup: CDR1 SGHRS, CDR2 YFSETQ. V shed 0 bases and J 4 bases; nucleotides not matched to a gene: 3. The CDR3 loop spans 14 amino acids.

The V gene is TRBV12-3 or TRBV12-4, the J gene TRBJ1-4, with D possibly matching TRBD1 (5 bases). This CDR3 is built from 15 residues. V was shortened by 5 bases and J by 5 bases, with 15 bases between the two germline ends. The CDR3 here is CASSPQAGSNEKLFF. The CDR3 bases are TGTGCCAGCAGTCCCCAAGCAGGGTCAAATGAAAAACTGTTTTTT.